This T cell receptor beta chain was sequenced for a study of identical twins. A few counts support this clonotype. The CDR3 loop spans 15 amino acids. Trimming cost V 3 bases and J 0 bases, with 10 bases left between them. Via MiXCR, TCRdb re-called the 5' RACE reads, giving one row per CDR3 protein. The sample yields 350,000 to 450,000 distinct CDR3 sequences, roughly 20% seen once. V usage is TRBV12-3 or TRBV12-4 and J usage is TRBJ2-3, with D possibly matching TRBD2 (6 bases). This clonotype was obtained from a man between 50 and 59 years old in good health. Sequenced: naive T cells sorted from blood. DNA of the CDR3: TGTGCCAGCAGTTTTGTCAGCGGGAGCACAGATACGCAGTATTTT. Its protein is CASSFVSGSTDTQYF.